This T cell receptor (beta chain) was captured in a study of beta chain features in type 1 diabetes. General study points: At VDJ recombination sites, type 1 diabetes patients had fewer insertions and more deleted nucleotides. The naive, central memory and Treg TCRB repertoires of patients appeared to be more similar to one another than those of healthy donors.

The CDR3 totals 13 residues. Germline V CDR1 and CDR2: LNHDA, SQIVND (reference sequence). With 4 bases removed from V and 4 bases from J, the gap between germline ends came to 10 bases. Purities over 98% were achieved in all sorted populations. The sequenced template was cDNA made from the entire isolated RNA. The method was immunoSEQ multiplex PCR; TCRdb's version includes in-frame clones alone and lacks a portion of them. Of some 410,000 clones listed, more than 9.5% were seen once; the top ten hold roughly 0.046%. Of note for this clone: No antigen is known for it.

What was sequenced was naive CD4+ T cells from blood. The clonotype originates from a woman between 18 and 29 years old in good health. J is TRBJ1-1 and V is TRBV19, with D unresolved. The CDR3 region has the DNA TGTGCCAGTAGTACGTCGACATCCACTGAAGCTTTCTTT. Translating gives CASSTSTSTEAFF.